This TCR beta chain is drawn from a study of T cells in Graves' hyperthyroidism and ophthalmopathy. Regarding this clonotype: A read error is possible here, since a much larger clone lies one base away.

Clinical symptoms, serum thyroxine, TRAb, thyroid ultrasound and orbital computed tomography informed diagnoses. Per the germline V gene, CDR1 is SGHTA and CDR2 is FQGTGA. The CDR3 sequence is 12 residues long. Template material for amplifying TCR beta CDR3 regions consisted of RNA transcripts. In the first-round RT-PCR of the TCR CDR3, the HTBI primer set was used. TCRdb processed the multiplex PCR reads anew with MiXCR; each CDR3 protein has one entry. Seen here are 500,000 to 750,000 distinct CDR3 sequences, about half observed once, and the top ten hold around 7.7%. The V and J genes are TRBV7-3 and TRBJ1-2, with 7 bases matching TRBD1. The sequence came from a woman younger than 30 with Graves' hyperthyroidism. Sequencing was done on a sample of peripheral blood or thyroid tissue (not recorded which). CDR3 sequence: CASLTGNYGYAF. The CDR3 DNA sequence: TGTGCCAGCTTGACAGGGAACTATGGCTACGCCTTC.